A single sample is the source of the 27 T cell receptor beta chains below, sequenced in a study of tumor and adjacent non-tumor tissue in lung cancer. RNA was extracted from bulk tissue without any cell sorting. Distant lung tissue was collected more than 3 cm away from the tumor edge. Three rounds of nested PCR, following a modified ARM-PCR protocol, produced the TCRbeta library. TCRdb itself ran the multiplex PCR reads through MiXCR, one entry per CDR3 protein. The sample carries about 43,000 distinct CDR3 sequences, roughly 60% recorded once. Sequences were obtained from distant non-tumor lung tissue. The receptor set was obtained from a man aged 45-65 years with non-small cell lung cancer.

A remark on this clonotype: Because the CDR3 is missing its conserved closing phenylalanine or tryptophan, this is likely a read error. The genes are TRBV20-1 and TRBJ2-7; D is undetermined. This CDR3 has 16 amino acids. The germline V gene encodes CDR1 DFQATT and CDR2 SNEGSKA (reference sequence). The V end lost 6 bases, the J end lost 6 bases, and 27 bases lay between the germline ends. CDR3 amino acids: CSAYQPHSNDSPEQYL. For the CDR3, the DNA is TGCAGTGCGTATCAGCCTCATAGCAACGACTCACCCGAGCAGTACCTC.

Points on this clonotype: An end of the junction differs from the germline gene, which may be a read error. The chain links TRBV2 to TRBJ1-5; tentative D call: TRBD1 (6 bases). The germline gives CDR1 SNHLY, CDR2 FYNNEI. This CDR3 has 15 amino acids. Here the CDR3 reads CASSEFGQPNQSQHF. The CDR3 bases are TGTGCCAGCAGTGAATTTGGACAGCCCAATCAGTCCCAGCATTTT.

The table lists this clonotype with a few counts. The genes are TRBV24-1 and TRBJ1-1, with TRBD1 identical over 7 bases. This CDR3 comprises 14 residues. Germline values: CDR1 KGHDR, CDR2 SFDVKD. The junction had 10 bases not matched to a gene; V was cut back by 8 bases and J by 5 bases. The CDR3 spells CATTHRGGETEAFF. The CDR3 bases are TGTGCCACCACCCACAGGGGCGGGGAGACTGAAGCTTTCTTT.

With regard to this clonotype: This could be a read error, since a much larger clone is one nucleotide away. The J gene is TRBJ2-3, the V gene TRBV6-2 or TRBV6-3, with D maybe TRBD1 (6 bases). CDR1 is MNHEY and CDR2 is SVGEGT in the germline V gene. Trimming took off 5 bases at V and 7 bases at J, with 13 bases between the two ends. The CDR3 extends over 13 amino acids. This CDR3 reads CASSTRTVNTQYF. DNA for the CDR3: TGTGCCAGCAGTACCCGGACAGTAAATACGCAGTATTTT.

There are a few counts of this clonotype. The conserved phenylalanine or tryptophan is not found at the CDR3 terminus, so this likely reflects a read error. The DNA is left out, because the CDR3 cannot be placed on it with certainty; the CDR3 is given as TCRdb lists it. The gene calls are TRBV11-1 and TRBJ2-1; the table's D gene call, TRBD2, was not cross checked with the DNA. The CDR3 is 15 amino acids in total, end residues counted. The germline gives CDR1 SGHAT, CDR2 FQDESV (reference sequence). The CDR3 here is CASSLDPSGYNEQLL.

A word on this clonotype: A single base separates this from a much larger clone, so it may be a read error. The chain recombines TRBV29-1 with TRBJ2-1; D uncertain. The CDR3 totals 14 residues. Germline CDR1 and CDR2: SQVTM and ANQGSEA. Here the CDR3 reads CNASQPTRGNEQFF. The CDR3 DNA reads TGCAACGCCTCTCAGCCGACGAGAGGCAACGAGCAGTTCTTC.

The rearrangement joins TRBV6-1 to TRBJ1-2, with D possibly matching TRBD1 (5 bases). Per the germline V gene, CDR1 is MNHNS and CDR2 is SASEGT. V lost 11 bases, J lost 13 bases, and 20 bases lay in between. This CDR3 is 11 amino acids long. The CDR3 protein is CADSERLGGTF. The DNA for the CDR3 is TGTGCCGACAGTGAGCGACTCGGGGGCACCTTC.

As concerns this clonotype: A much larger clone lies a single base off, so this may be a read error. The chain has TRBV19 and TRBJ2-2; the D gene is possibly TRBD2 (5 bases). Germline V gene sequence: CDR1 LNHDA, CDR2 SQIVND (reference sequence). The CDR3 loop spans 15 amino acids. The CDR3 spells CASSKRTDNTGELLF. CDR3 nucleotides: TGTGCCAGTAGTAAAAGGACGGATAACACCGGGGAGCTGTTATTT.

The sample holds one count of this clonotype. The junction departs from germline at one end; a sequencing error may be responsible. J is TRBJ2-7 and V is TRBV11-2, with D tentatively TRBD1 or TRBD2 (6 bases each). Germline assignment: CDR1 SGHAT and CDR2 FQNNGV. CDR3 length equals 12 residues. In DNA, the CDR3 is TGTGCCTGCAGTTTAGTGGGTCGGGGGCAATACTTC. It specifies CACSLVGRGQYF.

The rearrangement joins TRBV20-1 to TRBJ2-3; D is undetermined. Gene TRBJ1-5 matches the end of the DNA better, so the J call may be wrong. Germline V CDR1 and CDR2: DFQATT, SNEGSKA (reference sequence). This CDR3 is built from 14 residues. CDR3 nucleotide sequence: TGCAGTGCTAGCCTGACTAGCGGGGTAGATACGCAGCATTTT. Amino acids: CSASLTSGVDTQHF.

As regards this clonotype: The germline gene is not matched at one end of the junction; a read error may be the cause. CDR3 nucleotides: TGTGCCAACAGCTTGACCCCCGAACAGCCCCAGGATTTT. Translated, it gives CANSLTPEQPQDF. The chain combines TRBV5-6 with TRBJ1-5; D unresolved. Germline CDR1 and CDR2: SGHDT and YYEEEE. The CDR3 loop spans 13 amino acids.

With regard to this clonotype: One end of the junction does not line up with germline, which may come from a read error. The rearrangement uses TRBV18 and TRBJ2-7; D ambiguous. The CDR3 totals 13 residues. Germline-derived CDR1 and CDR2 are KGHSH and LQKENI. CDR3 DNA: TGTTCCAGCTCACCACCAGAGTCCTACGAACAGTACTTC. Protein product: CSSSPPESYEQYF. The full variable domain, completed using reference TRBV18 and TRBJ2-7, is NAGVMQNPRHLVRRRGQEARLRCSPMKGHSHVYWYRQLPEEGLKFMVYLQKENIIDESGMPKERFSAEFPKEGPSILRIQQVVRGDSAAYFCSSSPPESYEQYFGPGTRLTVT.

Turning to this clonotype: A read error may explain this, as a much larger clone is one base away. The chain couples TRBV28 to TRBJ2-2, with 13 bases identical to TRBD2. CDR3 length: 16 amino acids. Germline CDR1 and CDR2: MDHEN and SYDVKM. In DNA form, the CDR3 reads TGTGTCAGCAGTACCCGACTAGCGGGAGGCACCGGGGAGCTGTTTTTT. This codes for CVSSTRLAGGTGELFF.

This clonotype was seen a single time. Because it lacks the conserved phenylalanine or tryptophan at the end, this CDR3 is likely a read error. The DNA is omitted, as the CDR3 cannot be located on it reliably, and the CDR3 follows TCRdb's listing. Here the CDR3 reads CASSASGGLEYEQYI. The rearrangement uses TRBV4-2 and TRBJ2-7; TRBD2, the D gene given by the table, was not confirmed from the DNA. Inclusive of both ends, the CDR3 amounts to 15 amino acids. Germline V lookup: CDR1 LGHNA, CDR2 YNFKEQ.

Comment on this clonotype: A much larger clone is a single base away; this may be a read error. The chain couples TRBV19 to TRBJ2-7; D may match TRBD1 or TRBD2 (5 bases each). The CDR3 covers 15 residues. V was trimmed by 9 bases and J by 3 bases, leaving 21 bases between them. Germline lookup yields CDR1 LNHDA and CDR2 SQIVND (reference sequence). The CDR3 loop is CASTTSGIGVYEQYF. The CDR3 bases are TGTGCCAGCACTACGTCCGGGATAGGGGTCTACGAGCAGTACTTC.

Concerning this clonotype itself: This sequence may be a read error, since a much larger clone differs from it by one base. The V gene is TRBV11-2, the J gene TRBJ2-7; 7 nucleotides align to TRBD1. Germline CDR1 reads SGHAT; CDR2 reads FQNNGV. The length of the CDR3 is 14 residues. CDR3 nucleotides: TGTGTCAGCAGCAGGGACAGCCTGGGGTACGAGCAGTACTTC. Encoded protein: CVSSRDSLGYEQYF.

There are a few counts of this clonotype. This rearrangement joins TRBV6-5 to TRBJ2-2; 8 bases are shared with TRBD1. This CDR3 has 15 amino acids. Germline V lookup: CDR1 MNHEY, CDR2 SVGAGI. With V trimmed by 8 bases and J by 6 bases, 11 bases remained unmatched. CDR3 bases: TGTGCCAGCGACAAGGTCAGGGGGCAGGCCGGGGAGCTGTTTTTT. Protein sequence: CASDKVRGQAGELFF.

This clonotype is a singleton in its sample. An end of the junction does not agree with germline; a read error may underlie this. The chain carries TRBV11-2 and TRBJ2-3; possible D gene TRBD2, 5 bases. The length of the CDR3 is 15 residues. Germline V gene data show CDR1 as SGHAT and CDR2 as FQNNGV. CDR3 loop: CASSILGNVGDTRYF. The CDR3 nucleotides read TGTGCCAGCAGCATCCTAGGGAATGTGGGAGATACGCGGTATTTT.

The J gene is TRBJ2-3, the V gene TRBV11-2; D ambiguous. V was pared by 0 bases and J by 8 bases, with 18 bases between. This CDR3 has 16 residues. Looked up from germline, CDR1 is SGHAT and CDR2 is FQNNGV. CDR3 in amino acids: CASSLEFSHPPVTQYF. The CDR3 DNA reads TGTGCCAGCAGCTTAGAATTCAGTCATCCCCCCGTTACGCAGTATTTT. Using reference TRBV11-2 and TRBJ2-3 for the parts outside the CDR3, the full variable domain is EAGVAQSPRYKIIEKRQSVAFWCNPISGHATLYWYQQILGQGPKLLIQFQNNGVVDDSQLPKDRFSAERLKGVDSTLKIQPAKLEDSAVYLCASSLEFSHPPVTQYFGPGTRLTVL.

As concerns this clonotype: One junction end does not reproduce the germline sequence, and a read error may be involved. V is TRBV5-1 and J is TRBJ2-3, with TRBD2 matching over 9 bases. The germline CDR1 and CDR2 sequences are SGHRS and YFSETQ. The CDR3 has 13 amino acids. Here the CDR3 reads CASSSGSSGTPHF. For the CDR3, the DNA is TGCGCCAGCAGCTCGGGATCTAGCGGGACGCCCCATTTT.

This clonotype was counted a few times. The chain employs TRBV6-1 and TRBJ1-6, with no clear D. V lost 2 bases, J lost 9 bases, and 11 bases lay in between. This CDR3 spans 14 amino acids. CDR1 is MNHNS, CDR2 SASEGT, per germline. The CDR3 nucleotides are TGTGCCAGCAGTGAACCCTGGAACGGTTCACCCCTCCACTTT. Residues: CASSEPWNGSPLHF.

This clonotype occurred many times. The gene calls are TRBV12-3 or TRBV12-4 and TRBJ2-7; weak D call: TRBD1 (5 bases). The CDR3 is made up of 14 amino acids. With 6 bases removed from V and 2 bases from J, the gap between germline ends came to 14 bases. CDR3 protein: CASRRGHGTYEQYF. CDR3 nucleotides: TGTGCCAGCAGGAGAGGACACGGAACCTACGAGCAGTACTTC.

The sample holds one count of this clonotype. The V gene is TRBV29-1, the J gene TRBJ1-2, with D uncertain. The CDR3 extends over 12 amino acids. CDR1 and CDR2 (germline): SQVTM, ANQGSEA. CDR3 in DNA: TGCAGTGTGGTGACCGGGCAAGGGGGCTACACCTTC. This translates into CSVVTGQGGYTF.

The chain links TRBV7-9 to TRBJ1-6; maybe TRBD1 (5 bases). The CDR3 contains 14 residues. V lost 5 bases and J 10 bases, leaving 15 bases between the germline ends. Germline V gene lookup returns CDR1 SEHNR and CDR2 FQNEAQ (reference sequence). The CDR3 coding sequence is TGTGCCAGCAGCCGGGGACCGGGGGAGTCACCCCTCCACTTT. It yields the protein CASSRGPGESPLHF.

This clonotype was seen once. One end of the junction varies from germline; a read error may be responsible. The chain joins TRBV4-2 to TRBJ2-7; D may be TRBD2 (5 bases). This CDR3 is 13 amino acids long. Germline V gives CDR1 LGHNA, CDR2 YNFKEQ. The CDR3 nucleotides are TGTGCCAGTAGCCAAGCCGGGATGGACGAGGAGTACTTC. Amino acids: CASSQAGMDEEYF.

This clonotype came up many times. The V and J genes are TRBV6-1 and TRBJ2-1; D might be TRBD1 (5 bases). Germline CDR1 reads MNHNS; CDR2 reads SASEGT. This CDR3 contains 15 residues. V was trimmed by 7 bases and J by 0 bases, leaving 13 bases between them. The CDR3 here is CASTLGAGSYNEQFF. CDR3 nucleotide sequence: TGTGCCAGCACCCTTGGGGCAGGCTCCTACAATGAGCAGTTCTTC.

As regards this clonotype: A much bigger clone sits one base away, suggesting this may be a read error. The chain carries TRBV6-1 and TRBJ2-3; tentatively, D is TRBD1 (6 bases). The CDR3 runs 14 residues. Germline lookup yields CDR1 MNHNS and CDR2 SASEGT. The CDR3 loop is CTSGWTDYTDTQYF. The CDR3 nucleotides are TGTACCAGCGGATGGACAGACTACACAGATACGCAGTATTTT.